This entry lists 6 T cell receptor beta chains sequenced from one sample in a study of cytomegalovirus exposure and HLA in healthy donors. The PCR ran on 60 Vbeta and 13 Jbeta primers. Repertoires were generated with immunoSEQ multiplex PCR, while TCRdb's copy carries only in-frame clones and drops some. Here the sample spans about 200,000 clones, over 75% being singletons. The specimen sequenced was PBMCs. These receptors all stem from a young man in good health and CMV-seronegative.

This chain uses TRBV2 with TRBJ2-7, with 9 bases lining up with TRBD1. V lost 5 bases to trimming and J lost 2 bases; unmatched junction nucleotides: 4. This CDR3 has 14 residues. Germline assignment: CDR1 SNHLY and CDR2 FYNNEI. The CDR3 DNA follows: TGTGCCAGCAGTTGGACAGGGGCCGCCTACGAGCAGTACTTC. It is translated as CASSWTGAAYEQYF.

V is TRBV28 and J is TRBJ2-3, with 7 positions matching TRBD2. The CDR3 extends over 15 amino acids. V dropped 2 bases and J dropped 3; count of bases not matched to a gene: 5. In germline, CDR1 is MDHEN, CDR2 SYDVKM. The CDR3: CASSLEREVTDTQYF. DNA of the CDR3: TGTGCCAGCAGTTTAGAACGGGAGGTAACAGATACGCAGTATTTT.

The V gene is TRBV11-3, the J gene TRBJ2-1; TRBD1 agrees at 7 bases. The CDR3 covers 16 residues. In germline, CDR1 is SGHNT, CDR2 YENEEA. The J segment lost 12 bases and the V segment lost 1 base, leaving 15 bases of the junction unmatched. CDR3 DNA: TGTGCCAGCAGCTTAGTCAGGACAGGATTACCTATACCGCAGTTCTTC. Translation gives CASSLVRTGLPIPQFF.

The V and J genes are TRBV11-3 and TRBJ2-7, with TRBD2 as a possible D gene (6 bases). Germline V gives CDR1 SGHNT, CDR2 YENEEA. Trimming removed 1 base at V and 2 bases at J, with 12 bases between. The CDR3 totals 15 residues. The CDR3 coding sequence is TGTGCCAGCAGCTTAGTCCGGGACTTTCCCTACGAGCAGTACTTC. This translates into CASSLVRDFPYEQYF.

This chain links TRBV5-1 with TRBJ1-1; 11 bases align to TRBD1. Germline V gives CDR1 SGHRS, CDR2 YFSETQ. The CDR3 is 14 amino acids. J lost 7 bases, V lost 3 bases, and 5 bases had no gene match. CDR3 coding DNA: TGCGCCAGCAGCTCCGGACAGGGGGCTAATGAAGCTTTCTTT. It yields the protein CASSSGQGANEAFF.

The chain recombines TRBV28 with TRBJ1-2; a possible D gene is TRBD1 (5 bases). The CDR3 sequence is 12 residues long. The V end lost 3 bases, the J end lost 6 bases, and 8 bases lay between the germline ends. CDR1 is MDHEN and CDR2 is SYDVKM in the germline V gene. The CDR3 nucleotides read TGTGCCAGCAGTTTGCCAGGGCATGGCTACACCTTC. As protein: CASSLPGHGYTF.